Following are 6 T cell receptor beta chains from one sample sequenced in a study of CD8 T cells in Susac syndrome. An input of roughly 0.5 to 1 ug of RNA was subjected to reverse transcription using random hexamers. In TCRdb, the immunoSEQ multiplex PCR reads were re-called with MiXCR into one record per CDR3 protein. The sample lists about 240,000 distinct CDR3 sequences, about 96% seen once, with around 0.093% in the top ten. Sequencing was performed on CD4+ T cells from PBMCs. These receptor sequences come from a human donor with Susac syndrome.

The rearrangement joins TRBV30 to TRBJ2-7, with D unclear. The V and J ends lost 0 bases and 0 bases respectively, with 9 bases between them. CDR1 is GTSNPN, CDR2 SVGIG, per germline (reference sequence). This CDR3 is 14 amino acids long. CDR3 loop: CAWSVLRTSYEQYF. In nucleotides, the CDR3 is TGTGCCTGGAGTGTGTTACGAACCTCCTACGAGCAGTACTTC.

The chain uses TRBV29-1 and TRBJ1-3, with a weak D call TRBD1 (6 bases). V lost 7 bases and J 2 bases, leaving 9 bases between the germline ends. The CDR3 has 12 amino acids. Germline values: CDR1 SQVTM, CDR2 ANQGSEA. The CDR3 reads CSAGQAGNTIYF. Written as DNA, the CDR3 is TGCAGCGCGGGACAAGCTGGAAACACCATATATTTT.

The V and J genes are TRBV29-1 and TRBJ2-6; tentative D call: TRBD2 (6 bases). The ends were cut back, 4 bases at V and 2 bases at J, with 12 bases in the middle. CDR3 size: 15 residues. Germline V gives CDR1 SQVTM, CDR2 ANQGSEA. The CDR3 DNA is TGCAGCGTTGGGGGGGTAGGGACTGGGGCCAACGTCCTGACTTTC. Its protein is CSVGGVGTGANVLTF.

The gene calls are TRBV14 and TRBJ1-5, with TRBD1 identical over 8 bases. Trimming cost V 1 base and J 6 bases; bases outside gene matches: 5. CDR1 is SGHDN and CDR2 is FVKESK in the germline V gene. This CDR3 is built from 15 residues. The CDR3 nucleotides read TGTGCCAGCAGCCAAGGAGGGACAGGTACTCAGCCCCAGCATTTT. Amino acid sequence: CASSQGGTGTQPQHF.

The rearrangement joins TRBV6-2 or TRBV6-3 to TRBJ2-5; 7 bases map to TRBD2. The V gene's germline CDR1 is MNHEY and CDR2 SVGEGT. V gave up 6 bases and J gave up 4 bases; unmatched junction bases: 14. This CDR3 has 16 amino acids. CDR3 nucleotides: TGTGCCAGCAGAAATAACAAAGCGGGGCGGGGAGAGACCCAGTACTTC. Translating it yields CASRNNKAGRGETQYF.

This chain connects TRBV7-9 to TRBJ2-7; 7 bases agree with TRBD1. Trimming cost V 3 bases and J 6 bases; bases outside gene matches: 5. The CDR3 consists of 13 residues. Germline CDR1 and CDR2: SEHNR and FQNEAQ (reference sequence). CDR3 region: CASSLGQRLEQYF. As DNA, the CDR3 is TGTGCCAGCAGCTTGGGACAGCGTCTCGAGCAGTACTTC. Looking up the rest from reference TRBV7-9 and TRBJ2-7 gives the full variable domain: DTGVSQNPRHKITKRGQNVTFRCDPISEHNRLYWYRQTLGQGPEFLTYFQNEAQLEKSRLLSDRFSAERPKGSFSTLEIQRTEQGDSAMYLCASSLGQRLEQYFGPGTRLTVT.